What follows describes a single TCR beta chain. This clone was counted a few times. Its cognate antigen has yet to be identified. Base qualities are not at hand, and no much larger clone is one base apart. The time point tag for this specimen amounts to: baseline before oral tofacitinib. Lesional scalp punch biopsies and peripheral blood were obtained from alopecia areata patients. Human scalp biopsies were fixed immediately in PAXgene tissue containers. The sample originates from a study of CD8+ T cells in alopecia areata (dated by TCRdb to the late 2010s). Background for the entire study: The treated patients, all with moderate-to-severe alopecia areata, were enrolled in an open-label pilot trial of oral tofacitinib given at 5 to 10 mg twice daily. Tofacitinib was administered for 6 to 18 months, and 6 months of follow-up off drug were then conducted to assess delayed response and recurrence. In both human patients and the C3H/HeJ mouse model, the study applied high-throughput TCRbeta sequencing to look at T cell clonal expansion in alopecia areata. Human TCRbeta sequencing covered scalp tissue and sorted CD4+ and CD8+ peripheral blood T cells from patchy and totalis/universalis alopecia areata patients and healthy controls. Biopsies were taken from tofacitinib-treated patients at baseline and again at 4 and 24 weeks into treatment, and several of those patients also had a later scalp biopsy. Scalp clonality was compared among normal scalp (n=4), patchy alopecia areata scalp (n=8), and alopecia totalis/universalis scalp (n=8). RNA was obtained with the PAXgene miRNA kit for fixed scalp, the miRNeasy kit for PBMCs, and the RNeasy kit for mouse skin. TCRbeta CDR3 regions were amplified by immunoSEQ multiplex PCR using 35 Vbeta forward and 13 Jbeta reverse primers.

What the work shows at the level of the full study, not this receptor alone: Resident alphabeta T cells in normal human skin are also sequenced, complicating scalp TCR repertoire analysis, unlike mouse skin dominated by gammadelta T cells. Higher clonality and more expanded CD8+ clones were observed in lesional scalp than in normal scalp, particularly in alopecia totalis/universalis, a finding suggestive of antigenic drive. Shared TCR sequences between patients were less evident than in mice, which may be partly attributable to HLA diversity in the patient population.

From the germline V gene, CDR1 is SGHRS and CDR2 is YFSETQ. Inclusive of the bounding cysteine and phenylalanine, the CDR3 is 16 residues long. Kept here is only the CDR3 DNA, which spans 48 bases and is read in frame from base 1. Trimming costs V 1 base and J 5 bases, and their ends lie 18 bases apart. The method was the immunoSEQ multiplex PCR assay. For TCR sequencing, RNA was extracted from every sample and reverse transcribed into cDNA to serve as template. First-strand cDNA was synthesized using SuperScript III with a 2:1 mix of oligo-dT and random hexamers. A synthetic immune receptor repertoire was used to measure amplification bias, and any remaining bias was corrected computationally. Per the source publication's procedure: After raw reads were preprocessed to remove errors, the CDR3 was defined following IMGT conventions as running from the conserved cysteine to phenylalanine. Clonality was computed as 1 minus the Shannon entropy, with the entropy normalized by log2 of the number of productive unique TCRs. Whether scalp clones were CD4 or CD8 was inferred by matching scalp TCRbeta sequences against CD4 and CD8 repertoires sorted from blood. This immuneACCESS table, as held by TCRdb, lists in-frame sequences with V and J called but not all clones. Of the missing ones, under half trace to an unresolved V gene in checked studies; the others have no known cause. From that table come the V and J calls and clone size; the DNA was used to work out D and trimming. Counted in this sample were thousands of clones; around 69% of them appeared once. The biggest ten clones account for around an eighth of the sample.

Recombination linked TRBV5-1 to TRBJ2-5; the D gene is unclear. This TCR derives from a human donor with alopecia areata. The sample in question was skin, obtained at week 0. The nucleotide sequence reads as follows: TGCGCCAGCAGCTTGCAAAGGCCCCGAGAGGCGGAGACCCAGTACTTC. Translated, this is CASSLQRPREAETQYF.